A single sample is the source of the 27 T cell receptor beta chains below, sequenced in a study of T-cell reconstitution after alpha-beta-depleted transplantation in children. TCRbeta library preparation incorporated unique molecular identifiers. One entry per CDR3 protein, called by TCRdb with MiXCR from the PCR reads. Of about 980,000 distinct CDR3 sequences listed, 25% to 30% are singletons. The sequences come from PBMCs, mostly from graft donor cells, collected 360 days after TCRalphabeta/CD19-depleted stem cell transplant. These receptors came from a boy under two years old who had a stem cell transplant for SCID, so the T cells may come from the graft donor.

A few counts support this clonotype. The chain links TRBV5-6 to TRBJ2-1; possibly TRBD2 for D (6 bases). The germline V and J ends were trimmed by 0 bases and 4 bases, with 11 bases remaining between them. In germline, CDR1 is SGHDT, CDR2 YYEEEE. CDR3 length: 15 amino acids. Here the CDR3 DNA reads TGTGCCAGCAGCTTGGCGACTAGTGCTTACAATGAGCAGTTCTTC. This sequence encodes CASSLATSAYNEQFF.

This chain links TRBV5-1 with TRBJ2-1; the match to TRBD2 covers 12 bases. V trimming: 0 bases; J trimming: 3 bases; junction bases outside the gene matches: 7. Germline V gives CDR1 SGHRS, CDR2 YFSETQ. The CDR3 runs to 18 residues. As DNA, the CDR3 is TGCGCCAGCAGCTTGGCCCTACTAGCGGGGGGCCTCTACAATGAGCAGTTCTTC. It translates to CASSLALLAGGLYNEQFF.

This rearrangement joins TRBV9 to TRBJ2-1; D tentatively reads TRBD1 or TRBD2 (6 bases each). The germline gives CDR1 SGDLS, CDR2 YYNGEE. Trimming removed 2 bases from V and 7 bases from J, with 16 bases in between. The length of the CDR3 is 15 residues. Here the CDR3 DNA reads TGTGCCAGCAGCGTCGCCTCCTTAGGGGGGAATGAGCAGTTCTTC. Translated, it gives CASSVASLGGNEQFF. The entire variable domain, with the rest obtained from reference TRBV9 and TRBJ2-1, is as follows: DSGVTQTPKHLITATGQRVTLRCSPRSGDLSVYWYQQSLDQGLQFLIQYYNGEERAKGNILERFSAQQFPDLHSELNLSSLELGDSALYFCASSVASLGGNEQFFGPGTRLTVL.

The table lists this clonotype with a few counts. This chain links TRBV5-1 with TRBJ1-2; D uncertain. CDR1 and CDR2 from the germline V gene are SGHRS and YFSETQ. Trimming took off 1 base at V and 7 bases at J, with 11 bases between the two ends. The CDR3 is made up of 13 amino acids. CDR3 protein: CASSLSPIGGYTF. The CDR3 region has the DNA TGCGCCAGCAGCTTGAGCCCTATAGGTGGCTACACCTTC.

The rearrangement links TRBV20-1 to TRBJ2-3; D remains unclear. Trimming shortened V by 3 bases and J by 5 bases, and 6 bases separated the two germline ends. Germline loops: CDR1 DFQATT, CDR2 SNEGSKA (reference sequence). This CDR3 comprises 11 residues. The CDR3 sequence is CSARIGDTQYF. The CDR3 DNA reads TGCAGTGCTAGGATCGGAGATACGCAGTATTTT.

The chain links TRBV15 to TRBJ2-3, with D unresolved. Trimming took off 8 bases at V and 0 bases at J, with 12 bases between the two ends. Per germline, CDR1 LNHNV and CDR2 YYDKDF (reference sequence). The CDR3 spans 14 residues. The CDR3 loop is CATRPGRSTDTQYF. DNA for the CDR3: TGTGCCACCCGACCAGGACGGAGCACAGATACGCAGTATTTT.

About this clonotype itself: The conserved closing phenylalanine or tryptophan is absent in this CDR3, likely reflecting a read error. The chain links TRBV6-5 to TRBJ2-7; no definite D call. Germline CDR1 MNHEY, CDR2 SVGAGI. The CDR3 totals 16 residues. V was cut by 2 bases and J by 6 bases, with 20 bases left in between. CDR3 bases: TGTGCCAGCAGTTACAGTAGGAGTGTGTTAAGTGGCGAGCAGTACTAC. This sequence encodes CASSYSRSVLSGEQYY.

V is TRBV3-1 and J is TRBJ1-6; D is perhaps TRBD1 (6 bases). V gave up 0 bases and J gave up 8 bases, with 11 bases separating them. The CDR3 is made up of 15 amino acids. The V gene's germline CDR1 is LGHDT and CDR2 YNNKEL (reference sequence). The CDR3 loop is CASSQDRGRHSPLHF. The CDR3 nucleotides read TGTGCCAGCAGCCAAGACAGGGGAAGACATTCACCCCTCCACTTT.

For this clonotype: The conserved phenylalanine or tryptophan normally closing the CDR3 is absent here, so this likely arose from a read error. The chain couples TRBV12-3 or TRBV12-4 to TRBJ2-7, with 7 positions matching TRBD2. CDR3 length: 14 amino acids. Germline trimming cut 0 bases from V and 6 bases from J; bases unmatched to any gene: 5. As DNA, the CDR3 is TGTGCCAGCAGTTTAGCCCGCCTAGCGGCCGAGCAGTACTCC. Its translation: CASSLARLAAEQYS.

This clonotype was seen a few times. The chain carries TRBV7-2 and TRBJ2-7; D is unresolved. CDR1 SGHTA and CDR2 FQGNSA come from the germline V gene. This CDR3 region has 13 residues. Trimming took 5 bases from V and 3 from J, leaving 11 bases between them. CDR3 amino acids: CASSQYGLYEQYF. The DNA for the CDR3 is TGTGCCAGCAGCCAATATGGCCTCTACGAGCAGTACTTC.

This clonotype was seen ten or more times. The gene calls are TRBV28 and TRBJ2-3; D is undetermined. The V gene's germline CDR1 is MDHEN and CDR2 SYDVKM. The CDR3 length is 15 residues. V shed 6 bases and J shed 2 bases, with 15 bases lying between them. The CDR3 sequence is CASSPRLEYTDTQYF. CDR3 bases: TGTGCCAGCAGCCCCCGACTGGAGTACACAGATACGCAGTATTTT.

The rearrangement links TRBV29-1 to TRBJ2-3; D possibly corresponds to TRBD2 (6 bases). The CDR3 spans 12 residues. The germline V gene has CDR1 SQVTM and CDR2 ANQGSEA. Between the trimmed V and J ends, which lost 4 bases and 4 bases, there was a span of 9 bases. CDR3 bases: TGCAGCGTTGTCCGGGACTCAGATACGCAGTATTTT. Protein: CSVVRDSDTQYF.

This clonotype was found a few times. The rearrangement joins TRBV5-1 to TRBJ2-3; D perhaps matches TRBD1 (5 bases). The ends were cut back, 0 bases at V and 2 bases at J, with 16 bases in the middle. CDR1 is SGHRS, CDR2 YFSETQ, per germline. This CDR3 is built from 17 residues. As DNA, the CDR3 is TGCGCCAGCAGCTTGGATCCAGGGTACGACTTCACAGATACGCAGTATTTT. Amino acids: CASSLDPGYDFTDTQYF.

This clonotype was recorded once. The genes are TRBV20-1 and TRBJ1-2; TRBD1 aligns across 7 bases. Germline CDR1 DFQATT, CDR2 SNEGSKA (reference sequence). The CDR3 runs to 15 residues. V dropped 5 bases and J dropped 4; count of bases not matched to a gene: 13. The CDR3 is CSACGQAGIGYGYTF. CDR3 coding DNA: TGCAGTGCTTGCGGACAGGCGGGCATAGGCTATGGCTACACCTTC.

This chain joins TRBV12-3 or TRBV12-4 and TRBJ1-6; 7 bases map to TRBD1. Unmatched junction bases numbered 15, after V lost 5 bases and J lost 8 bases. This CDR3 comprises 17 residues. As DNA, the CDR3 is TGTGCCAGCAGTCCTGCCCATTACGACAGGGCGTATTCACCCCTCCACTTT. Translation gives CASSPAHYDRAYSPLHF.

The rearrangement joins TRBV12-3 or TRBV12-4 to TRBJ1-2; D gene ambiguous. Trimming took 4 bases from V and 8 from J, leaving 5 bases between them. CDR3 length: 10 residues. CDR3 DNA: TGTGCCAGCAGTTGGTGGGGCTACACCTTC. It codes for CASSWWGYTF.

A few counts support this clonotype. The chain carries TRBV6-2 or TRBV6-3 and TRBJ1-2; unclear D gene. The CDR3 runs 13 residues. V lost 2 bases and J lost 7, with 11 bases in between. The germline V gene encodes CDR1 MNHEY and CDR2 SVGEGT. The CDR3 is CASSYETNFGYTF. DNA for the CDR3: TGTGCCAGCAGTTACGAGACAAATTTTGGCTACACCTTC.

This chain joins TRBV20-1 and TRBJ2-1; 8 positions agree with TRBD2. The CDR3 length is 15 residues. The germline V gene has CDR1 DFQATT and CDR2 SNEGSKA (reference sequence). J gave up 5 bases and V 2 bases, and 8 bases lay outside the gene matches. The chain's CDR3 is CSARNSGGGNNEQFF. The CDR3 coding sequence is TGCAGTGCTAGAAATTCTGGCGGGGGGAACAATGAGCAGTTCTTC.

This clonotype was detected only once. This chain connects TRBV2 to TRBJ2-7, with D perhaps TRBD1 (5 bases). Germline V CDR1 and CDR2: SNHLY, FYNNEI. CDR3 length: 14 residues. V gave up 10 bases and J gave up 0 bases, with 16 bases separating them. The CDR3 here is CATPTDYISYEQYF. CDR3 DNA sequence: TGTGCCACCCCGACAGATTATATCTCCTACGAGCAGTACTTC.

V is TRBV4-3 and J is TRBJ1-3; a possible D gene is TRBD1 (5 bases). The V and J ends lost 4 bases and 4 bases respectively, with 11 bases between them. There are 14 residues in the CDR3. Per germline, CDR1 LGHNA and CDR2 YSLEER. CDR3 amino acids: CASSPLGVGNTIYF. For the CDR3, the DNA is TGCGCCAGCAGCCCCCTGGGGGTCGGAAACACCATATATTTT.

V usage is TRBV7-2 and J usage is TRBJ2-1; 10 bases match TRBD2. Germline-derived CDR1 and CDR2 are SGHTA and FQGNSA. V dropped 2 bases and J dropped 6; count of bases not matched to a gene: 7. This CDR3 contains 16 residues. CDR3 in amino acids: CASSLQSGGAPNEQFF. The DNA for the CDR3 is TGTGCCAGCAGCTTACAAAGCGGGGGGGCCCCCAATGAGCAGTTCTTC.

This clonotype was counted between two and nine times. This chain connects TRBV2 to TRBJ2-5, with 10 bases lining up with TRBD2. CDR1 SNHLY and CDR2 FYNNEI come from the germline V gene. This CDR3 contains 15 residues. Trimming cost V 4 bases and J 4 bases; bases outside gene matches: 6. This CDR3 reads CASSVAGGTTETQYF. CDR3 nucleotides: TGTGCCAGCAGTGTAGCGGGGGGTACCACAGAGACCCAGTACTTC.

This clonotype was counted a few times. The chain is built from TRBV2 and TRBJ2-1, with TRBD2 matching over 8 bases. V was clipped by 7 bases and J by 4 bases; unmatched bases: 6. Germline V gene data show CDR1 as SNHLY and CDR2 as FYNNEI. CDR3 length: 14 amino acids. CDR3 sequence reads: CASNSAGAYNEQFF. The DNA of the CDR3 is TGTGCCAGCAATTCAGCGGGGGCGTACAATGAGCAGTTCTTC.

For the CDR3, the DNA is TGTGCCAGCAGTTTAAGGTGGCGGGGGGGCAACATTCAGTACTTC. This translates into CASSLRWRGGNIQYF. This chain links TRBV28 with TRBJ2-4; 9 bases are shared with TRBD2. The CDR3 contains 15 residues. Germline lookup yields CDR1 MDHEN and CDR2 SYDVKM. After removal of 2 bases from V and 7 bases from J, the junction contained 6 bases not matched to a gene.

The chain couples TRBV12-3 or TRBV12-4 to TRBJ2-3, with a possible D match to TRBD1 (6 bases). The CDR3 covers 15 residues. V was trimmed by 5 bases and J by 2 bases, leaving 14 bases between them. CDR3: CASSPQGPLTDTQYF. The CDR3 nucleotides read TGTGCCAGCAGTCCACAGGGTCCCCTCACAGATACGCAGTATTTT.

The chain is built from TRBV15 and TRBJ2-1; tentatively, D is TRBD1 or TRBD2 (5 bases each). The length of the CDR3 is 18 residues. Germline CDR1 reads LNHNV; CDR2 reads YYDKDF (reference sequence). Trimming cost V 0 bases and J 9 bases, with 24 bases left between them. The DNA for the CDR3 is TGTGCCACCAGCAGAGACATAGGGACCGTCGGGGTCCGCGGTGAGCAGTTCTTC. Translation gives CATSRDIGTVGVRGEQFF.

This clonotype was observed a few times. The CDR3 DNA reads TGTGCCAGCAGTTTCCGGCTACCGGGGATAAATTCACCCCTCCACTTT. It codes for CASSFRLPGINSPLHF. J is TRBJ1-6 and V is TRBV27; the D is unclear. V lost 3 bases, J lost 7 bases, and 16 bases lay in between. The germline CDR1 and CDR2 sequences are MNHEY and SMNVEV (reference sequence). The CDR3 spans 16 residues.